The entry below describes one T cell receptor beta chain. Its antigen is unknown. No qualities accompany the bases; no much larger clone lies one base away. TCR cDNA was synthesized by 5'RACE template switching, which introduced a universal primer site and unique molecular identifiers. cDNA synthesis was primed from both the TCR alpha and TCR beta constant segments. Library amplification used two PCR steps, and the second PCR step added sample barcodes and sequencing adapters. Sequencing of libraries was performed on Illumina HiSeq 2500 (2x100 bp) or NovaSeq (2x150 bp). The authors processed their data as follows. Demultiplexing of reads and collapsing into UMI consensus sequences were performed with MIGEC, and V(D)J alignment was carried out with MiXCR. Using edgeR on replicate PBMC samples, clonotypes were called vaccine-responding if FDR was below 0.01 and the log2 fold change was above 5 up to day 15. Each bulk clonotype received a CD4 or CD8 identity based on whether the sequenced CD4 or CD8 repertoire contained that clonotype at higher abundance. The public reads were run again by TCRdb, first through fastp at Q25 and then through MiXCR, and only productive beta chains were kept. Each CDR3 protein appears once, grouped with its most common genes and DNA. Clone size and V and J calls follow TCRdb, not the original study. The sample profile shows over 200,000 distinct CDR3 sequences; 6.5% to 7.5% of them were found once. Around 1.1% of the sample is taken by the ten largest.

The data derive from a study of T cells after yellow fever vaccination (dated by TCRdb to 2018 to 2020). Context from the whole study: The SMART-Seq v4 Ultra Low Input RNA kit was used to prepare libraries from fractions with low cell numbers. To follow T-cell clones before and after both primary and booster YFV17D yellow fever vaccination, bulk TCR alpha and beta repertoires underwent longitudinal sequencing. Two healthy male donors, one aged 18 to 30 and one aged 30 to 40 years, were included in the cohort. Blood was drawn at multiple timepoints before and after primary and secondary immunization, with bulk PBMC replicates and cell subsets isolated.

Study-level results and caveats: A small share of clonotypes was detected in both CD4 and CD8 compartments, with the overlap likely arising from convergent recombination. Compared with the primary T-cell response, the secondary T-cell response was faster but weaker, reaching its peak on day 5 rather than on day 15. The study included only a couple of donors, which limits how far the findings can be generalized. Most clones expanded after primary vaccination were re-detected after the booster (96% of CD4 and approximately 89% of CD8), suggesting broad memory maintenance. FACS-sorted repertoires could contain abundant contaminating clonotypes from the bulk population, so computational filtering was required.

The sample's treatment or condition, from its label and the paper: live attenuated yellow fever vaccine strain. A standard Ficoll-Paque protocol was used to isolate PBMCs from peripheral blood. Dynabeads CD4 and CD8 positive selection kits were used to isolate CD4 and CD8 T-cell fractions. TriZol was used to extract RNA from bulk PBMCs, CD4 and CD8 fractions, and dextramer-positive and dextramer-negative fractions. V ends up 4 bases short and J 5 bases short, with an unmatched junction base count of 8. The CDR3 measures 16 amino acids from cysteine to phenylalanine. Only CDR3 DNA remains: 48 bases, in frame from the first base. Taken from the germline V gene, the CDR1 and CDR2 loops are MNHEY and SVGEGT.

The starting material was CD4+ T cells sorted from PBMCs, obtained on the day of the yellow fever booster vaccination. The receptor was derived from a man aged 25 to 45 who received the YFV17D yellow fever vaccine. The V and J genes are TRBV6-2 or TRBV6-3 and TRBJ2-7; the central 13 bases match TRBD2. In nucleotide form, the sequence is TGTGCCAGCAGTTCTTGGACTAGCGGGAGTTTCAACGAGCAGTACTTC. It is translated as CASSSWTSGSFNEQYF.